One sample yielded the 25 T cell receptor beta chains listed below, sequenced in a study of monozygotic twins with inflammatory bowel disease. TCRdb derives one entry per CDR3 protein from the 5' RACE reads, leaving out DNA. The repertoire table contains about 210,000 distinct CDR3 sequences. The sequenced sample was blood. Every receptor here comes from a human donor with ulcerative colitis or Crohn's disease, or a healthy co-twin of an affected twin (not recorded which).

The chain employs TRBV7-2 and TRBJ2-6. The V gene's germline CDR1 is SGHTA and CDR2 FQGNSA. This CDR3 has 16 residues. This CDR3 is CASTGLMRSGANVLTF. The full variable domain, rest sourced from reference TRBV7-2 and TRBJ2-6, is GAGVSQSPSNKVTEKGKDVELRCDPISGHTALYWYRQSLGQGLEFLIYFQGNSAPDKSGLPSDRFSAERTGGSVSTLTIQRTQQEDSAVYLCASTGLMRSGANVLTFGAGSRLTVL.

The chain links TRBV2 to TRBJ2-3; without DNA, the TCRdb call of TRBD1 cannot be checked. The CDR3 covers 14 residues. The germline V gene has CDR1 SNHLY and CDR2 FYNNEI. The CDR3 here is CAKRGGPGTDTQYF.

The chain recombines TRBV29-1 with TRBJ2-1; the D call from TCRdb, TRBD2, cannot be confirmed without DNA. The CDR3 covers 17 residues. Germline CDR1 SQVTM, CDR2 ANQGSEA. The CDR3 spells CGVEGLIGLSSYNEQFF.

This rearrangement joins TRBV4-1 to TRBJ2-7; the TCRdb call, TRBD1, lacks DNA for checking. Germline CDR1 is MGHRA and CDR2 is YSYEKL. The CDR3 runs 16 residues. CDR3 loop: CASSQSSGGRIYEQYF.

This CDR3 is CASSPRGGAREAFF. V usage is TRBV27 and J usage is TRBJ1-1; TCRdb proposes TRBD1, but this gene call is untestable without DNA. The CDR3 runs to 14 residues. The V gene's germline CDR1 is MNHEY and CDR2 SMNVEV (reference sequence).

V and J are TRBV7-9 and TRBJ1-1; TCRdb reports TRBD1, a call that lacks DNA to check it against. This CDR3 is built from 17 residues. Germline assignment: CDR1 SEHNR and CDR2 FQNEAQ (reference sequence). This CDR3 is CASSLGKGGPPNTEAFF.

CDR3: CASSPPVTDTQYF. V usage is TRBV18 and J usage is TRBJ2-3. Germline V CDR1 and CDR2: KGHSH, LQKENI. The CDR3 is 13 residues long. Combining the CDR3 with reference TRBV18 and TRBJ2-3 gives the whole variable domain NAGVMQNPRHLVRRRGQEARLRCSPMKGHSHVYWYRQLPEEGLKFMVYLQKENIIDESGMPKERFSAEFPKEGPSILRIQQVVRGDSAAYFCASSPPVTDTQYFGPGTRLTVL.

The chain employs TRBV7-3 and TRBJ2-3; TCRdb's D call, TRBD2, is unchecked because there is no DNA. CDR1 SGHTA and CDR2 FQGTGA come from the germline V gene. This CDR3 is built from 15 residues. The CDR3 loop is CASSFGLAGTDTQYF.

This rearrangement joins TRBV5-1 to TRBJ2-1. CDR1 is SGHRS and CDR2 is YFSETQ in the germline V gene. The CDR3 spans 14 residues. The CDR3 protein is CASSSVPQYNEQFF.

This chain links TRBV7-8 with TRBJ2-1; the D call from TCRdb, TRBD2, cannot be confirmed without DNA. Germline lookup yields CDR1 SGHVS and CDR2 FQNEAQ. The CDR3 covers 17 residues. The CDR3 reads CASSSGLAGSSYNEQFF.

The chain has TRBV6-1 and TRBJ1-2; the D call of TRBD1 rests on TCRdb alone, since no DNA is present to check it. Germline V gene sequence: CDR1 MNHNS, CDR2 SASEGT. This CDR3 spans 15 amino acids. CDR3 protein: CASSEEGRGRFGYTF.

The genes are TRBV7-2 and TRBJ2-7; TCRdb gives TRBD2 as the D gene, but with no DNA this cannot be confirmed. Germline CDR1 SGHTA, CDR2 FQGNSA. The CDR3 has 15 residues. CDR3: CASSDQGTNSYEQYF. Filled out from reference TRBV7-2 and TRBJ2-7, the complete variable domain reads GAGVSQSPSNKVTEKGKDVELRCDPISGHTALYWYRQSLGQGLEFLIYFQGNSAPDKSGLPSDRFSAERTGGSVSTLTIQRTQQEDSAVYLCASSDQGTNSYEQYFGPGTRLTVT.

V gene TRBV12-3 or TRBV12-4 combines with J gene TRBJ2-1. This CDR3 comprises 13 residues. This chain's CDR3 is CASSLWSYNEQFF.

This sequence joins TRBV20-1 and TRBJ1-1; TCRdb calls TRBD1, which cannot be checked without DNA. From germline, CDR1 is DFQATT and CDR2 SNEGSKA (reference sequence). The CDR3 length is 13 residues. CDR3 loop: CSATPWENTEAFF.

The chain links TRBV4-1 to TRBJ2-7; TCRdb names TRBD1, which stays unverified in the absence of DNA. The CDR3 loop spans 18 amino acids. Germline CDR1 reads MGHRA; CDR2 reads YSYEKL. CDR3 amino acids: CASSQGGSPATVSYEQYF.

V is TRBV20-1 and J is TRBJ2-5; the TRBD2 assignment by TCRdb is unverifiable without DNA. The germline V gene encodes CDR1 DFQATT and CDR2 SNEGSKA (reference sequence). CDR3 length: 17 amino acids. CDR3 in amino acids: CSAERPGTSGGGETQYF.

The CDR3 loop is CASSPTRGALGGANVLTF. This rearrangement joins TRBV18 to TRBJ2-6. CDR3 length: 18 residues. CDR1 and CDR2 from the germline V gene are KGHSH and LQKENI.

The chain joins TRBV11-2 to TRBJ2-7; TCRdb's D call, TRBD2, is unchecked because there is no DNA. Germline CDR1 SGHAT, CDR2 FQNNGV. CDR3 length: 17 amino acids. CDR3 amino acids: CASSLGGGREGLYEQYF.

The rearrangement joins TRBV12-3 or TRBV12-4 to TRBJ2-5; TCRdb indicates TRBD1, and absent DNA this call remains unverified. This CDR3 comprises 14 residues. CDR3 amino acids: CASSSRDSQETQYF.

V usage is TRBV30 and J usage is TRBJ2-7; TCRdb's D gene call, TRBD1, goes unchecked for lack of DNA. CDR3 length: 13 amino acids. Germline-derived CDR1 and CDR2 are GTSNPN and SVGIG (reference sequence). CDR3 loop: CAWTGTAPYEQYF. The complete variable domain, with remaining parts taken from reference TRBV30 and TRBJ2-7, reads SQTIHQWPATLVQPVGSPLSLECTVEGTSNPNLYWYRQAAGRGLQLLFYSVGIGQISSEVPQNLSASRPQDRQFILSSKKLLLSDSGFYLCAWTGTAPYEQYFGPGTRLTVT.

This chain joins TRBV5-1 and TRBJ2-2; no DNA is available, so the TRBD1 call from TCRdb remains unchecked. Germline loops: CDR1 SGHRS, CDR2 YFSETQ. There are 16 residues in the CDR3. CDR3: CASSGGSSMNTGELFF.

CDR3 residues: CASSLVVSSYEQYF. The V and J genes are TRBV14 and TRBJ2-7. This CDR3 region has 14 residues. In germline, CDR1 is SGHDN, CDR2 FVKESK.

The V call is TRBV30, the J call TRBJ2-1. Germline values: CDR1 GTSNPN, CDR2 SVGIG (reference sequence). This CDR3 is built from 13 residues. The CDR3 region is CAWARSSYNEQFF.

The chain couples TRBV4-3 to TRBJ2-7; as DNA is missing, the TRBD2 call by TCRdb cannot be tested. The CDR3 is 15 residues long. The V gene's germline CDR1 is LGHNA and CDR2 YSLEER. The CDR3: CASSQVPGGSYEQYF.

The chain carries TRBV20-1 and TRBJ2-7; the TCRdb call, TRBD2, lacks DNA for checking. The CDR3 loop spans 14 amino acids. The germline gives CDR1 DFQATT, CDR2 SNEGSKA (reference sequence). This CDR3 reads CSARNPGLSHEQYF.